This TCR beta chain was sequenced during a study of cytomegalovirus exposure and HLA in healthy donors. In the PCR, 60 Vbeta and 13 Jbeta primers were used. Sequencing used immunoSEQ multiplex PCR; TCRdb keeps in-frame clones, though not all of them. Of 99,000 or so clones in the sample, 60% to 80% were seen once. Trimming removed 0 bases from V and 4 bases from J, with 13 bases in between. The CDR3 has 16 amino acids. CDR1 is LNHDA and CDR2 is SQIVND in the germline V gene (reference sequence). Sequenced: PBMCs. The TCR was taken from a man in his 60s in good health and CMV-seropositive. V is TRBV19 and J is TRBJ1-5; maybe TRBD1 (5 bases). CDR3 loop: CASSIDVGGENQPQHF. CDR3 nucleotides: TGTGCCAGTAGTATAGACGTCGGGGGGGAGAATCAGCCCCAGCATTTT.